This T cell receptor beta chain was obtained from a study of blood T cell repertoires in COVID-19 (TCRdb year 2020). About the investigation overall: Collaborator samples came from the United States, Italy and Spain and covered acute and convalescent phases of COVID-19. The prospective study material was composed of cDNA or gDNA derived from T cells, B-cell-depleted T cells, or PBMCs. Subjects who had been exposed to COVID-19, were actively infected with it, or had recovered from it provided the deeply sampled blood TCRbeta repertoires that made up the dataset. The repertoires were released in a freely available public database meant as a resource for research on the immune response to SARS-CoV-2. The samples were drawn from the first 160 participants of the ongoing ImmuneRACE study and from over 950 subjects provided by 6 global collaborators. Sample metadata almost always included a de-identified subject ID, COVID-19 status, age in years and sex. Where available, HLA class I and class II types were taken from metadata supplied by the sample provider and were not determined by assay-based typing. Here is what the overall study found, with its caveats: Clinical and demographic metadata were provided uncurated, with the amount varying by source and participant.

As for this clone: There is no known antigen for this receptor. No qualities accompany the bases; no much larger clone lies one base away.

TCRbeta CDR3 regions were amplified from genomic DNA using the immunoSEQ Assay, a bias-controlled multiplex PCR. From the authors' description of their analysis: Within the assay, amplification of reference gene primers was used to estimate how many nucleated cells each sample contained. To quantify the absolute abundance of each unique TCRbeta CDR3 rearrangement, sequence reads were collapsed and filtered. For each sample, productive Simpson clonality was calculated as the square root of Simpson's diversity index across productive rearrangements. TCRdb stores this immuneACCESS table with in-frame sequences only. Part of the clones is absent; in the studies checked, under half of the shortfall reflects unresolved V genes, and no reason is known for the rest. V and J calls and clone size are copied from that table; D and trimming were computed from the DNA. The sample table holds about 370,000 clones, of which more than 85% were seen once. 0.8% to 0.9% of the sample belongs to the ten largest clones.

Participants in the prospective study were enrolled through a virtual design, were aged roughly 18 to 95 years, and lived in approximately 25 United States geographic areas. In the prospective study, cohorts were assigned on the basis of participant-reported clinical history obtained from a screening survey and a study questionnaire. A participant counted as exposed if, within 2 weeks of entering the study, that participant had been in contact with someone who had a PCR-confirmed or clinician-diagnosed COVID-19 case. In the prospective study, whole blood, serum and a nasopharyngeal or oropharyngeal swab were collected from each participant by mobile phlebotomists. Over a roughly 2-month period, participants in the prospective study had the option of providing additional blood draws and questionnaires. Before DNA extraction, blood samples from the prospective study were shipped at room temperature or frozen.

The germline V gene encodes CDR1 MNHEY and CDR2 SVGAGI. V loses 5 bases at its end and J loses 2 bases; junction bases beyond the gene matches: 6. From its cysteine to its phenylalanine, the CDR3 spans 15 amino acids. Only CDR3 DNA remains: 45 bases, in frame from the first base. The sample was PBMCs or T cells enriched from blood (not recorded which). The sequence links TRBV6-5 to TRBJ1-5, with TRBD1 matching 7 junction bases. The source is a woman between 40 and 55 years old who had been exposed to COVID-19. The CDR3 protein: CASSTRDRGNQPQHF. The nucleotide sequence reads TGTGCCAGCAGTACCCGTGACAGGGGCAATCAGCCCCAGCATTTT.